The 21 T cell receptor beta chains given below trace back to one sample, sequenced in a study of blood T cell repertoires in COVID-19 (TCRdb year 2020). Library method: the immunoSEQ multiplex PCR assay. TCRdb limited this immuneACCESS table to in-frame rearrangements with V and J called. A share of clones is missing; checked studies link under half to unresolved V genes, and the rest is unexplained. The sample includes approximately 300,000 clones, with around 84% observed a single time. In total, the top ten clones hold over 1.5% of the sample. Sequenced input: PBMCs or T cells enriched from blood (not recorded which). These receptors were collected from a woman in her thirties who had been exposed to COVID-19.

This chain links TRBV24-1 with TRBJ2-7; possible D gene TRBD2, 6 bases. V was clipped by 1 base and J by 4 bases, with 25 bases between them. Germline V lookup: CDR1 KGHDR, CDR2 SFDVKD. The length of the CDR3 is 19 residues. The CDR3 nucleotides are TGTGCCACCAGTGATTTAGGGGTTAAAGTCGGGGGTCATGGGTACGAGCAGTACTTC. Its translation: CATSDLGVKVGGHGYEQYF.

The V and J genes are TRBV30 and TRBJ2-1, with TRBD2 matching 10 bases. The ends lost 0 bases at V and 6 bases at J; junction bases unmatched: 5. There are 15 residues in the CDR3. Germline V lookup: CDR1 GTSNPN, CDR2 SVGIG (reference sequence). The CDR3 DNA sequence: TGTGCCTGGAGTGTTGGAAGCGGGAGGGCCAATGAGCAGTTCTTC. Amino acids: CAWSVGSGRANEQFF.

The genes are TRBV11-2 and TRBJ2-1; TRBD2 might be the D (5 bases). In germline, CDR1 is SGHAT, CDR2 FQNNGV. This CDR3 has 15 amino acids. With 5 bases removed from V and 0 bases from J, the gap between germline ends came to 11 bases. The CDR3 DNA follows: TGTGCCAGCAGCCAGGACTCGAGCTCCTACAATGAGCAGTTCTTC. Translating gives CASSQDSSSYNEQFF.

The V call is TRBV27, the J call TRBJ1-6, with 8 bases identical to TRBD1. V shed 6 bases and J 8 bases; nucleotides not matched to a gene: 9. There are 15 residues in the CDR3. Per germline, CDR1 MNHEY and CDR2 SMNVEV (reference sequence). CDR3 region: CASRAQGARDSPLHF. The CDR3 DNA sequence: TGTGCCAGCAGGGCCCAGGGGGCCCGAGATTCACCCCTCCACTTT.

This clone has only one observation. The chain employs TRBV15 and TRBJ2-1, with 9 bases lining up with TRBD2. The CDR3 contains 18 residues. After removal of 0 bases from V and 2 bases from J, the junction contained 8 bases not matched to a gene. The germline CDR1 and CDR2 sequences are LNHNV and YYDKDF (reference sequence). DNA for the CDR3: TGTGCCACCAGCAGAGACCGGACTAGCGCACAAACCTACAATGAGCAGTTCTTC. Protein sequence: CATSRDRTSAQTYNEQFF.

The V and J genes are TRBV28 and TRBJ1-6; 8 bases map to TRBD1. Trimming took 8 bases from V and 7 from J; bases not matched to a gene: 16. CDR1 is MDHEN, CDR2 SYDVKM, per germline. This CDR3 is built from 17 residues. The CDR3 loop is CASRTGTGLSSNSPLHF. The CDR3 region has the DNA TGTGCCAGCCGGACCGGGACAGGCCTTAGTTCCAATTCACCCCTCCACTTT.

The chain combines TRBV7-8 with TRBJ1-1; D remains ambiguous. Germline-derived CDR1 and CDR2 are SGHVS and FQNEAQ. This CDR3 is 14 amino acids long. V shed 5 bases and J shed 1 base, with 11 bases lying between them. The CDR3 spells CASSLPQRNTEAFF. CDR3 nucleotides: TGTGCCAGCAGCCTTCCGCAGCGGAACACTGAAGCTTTCTTT.

CDR3 loop: CATSDSGGASRSGNTIYF. The DNA of the CDR3 is TGTGCCACCAGTGATTCGGGTGGAGCCTCTCGCTCTGGAAACACCATATATTTT. This chain links TRBV24-1 with TRBJ1-3; no definite D call. Trimming removed 2 bases from V and 0 bases from J, with 16 bases in between. Germline V gene lookup returns CDR1 KGHDR and CDR2 SFDVKD. There are 18 residues in the CDR3.

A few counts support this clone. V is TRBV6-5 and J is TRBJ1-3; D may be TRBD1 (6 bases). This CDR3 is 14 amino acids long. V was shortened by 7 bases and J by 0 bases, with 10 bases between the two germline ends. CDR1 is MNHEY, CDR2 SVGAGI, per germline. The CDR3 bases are TGTGCCAGCATGGCCAGGGGCTCTGGAAACACCATATATTTT. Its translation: CASMARGSGNTIYF.

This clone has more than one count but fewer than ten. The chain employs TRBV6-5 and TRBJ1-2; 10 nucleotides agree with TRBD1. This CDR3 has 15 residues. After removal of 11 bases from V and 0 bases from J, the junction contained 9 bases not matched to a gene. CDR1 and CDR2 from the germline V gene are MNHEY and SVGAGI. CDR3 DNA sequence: TGTGCCGGCCGGGACAGGGGCACCCCTAACTATGGCTACACCTTC. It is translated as CAGRDRGTPNYGYTF.

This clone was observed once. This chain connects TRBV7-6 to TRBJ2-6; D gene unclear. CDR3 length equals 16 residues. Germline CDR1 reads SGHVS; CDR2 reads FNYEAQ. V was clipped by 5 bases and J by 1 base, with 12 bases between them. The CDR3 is CASSVSPRSGANVLTF. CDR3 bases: TGTGCCAGCAGCGTGAGCCCGAGGTCTGGGGCCAACGTCCTGACTTTC.

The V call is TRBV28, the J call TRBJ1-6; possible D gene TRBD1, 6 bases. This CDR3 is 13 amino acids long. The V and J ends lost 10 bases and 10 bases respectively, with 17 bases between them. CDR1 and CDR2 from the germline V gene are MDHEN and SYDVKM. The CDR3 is CATTRGGRSPLHF. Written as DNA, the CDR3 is TGTGCCACAACCCGGGGGGGCAGGTCACCCCTCCACTTT. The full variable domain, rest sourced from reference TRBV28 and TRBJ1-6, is DVKVTQSSRYLVKRTGEKVFLECVQDMDHENMFWYRQDPGLGLRLIYFSYDVKMKEKGDIPEGYSVSREKKERFSLILESASTNQTSMYLCATTRGGRSPLHFGNGTRLTVT.

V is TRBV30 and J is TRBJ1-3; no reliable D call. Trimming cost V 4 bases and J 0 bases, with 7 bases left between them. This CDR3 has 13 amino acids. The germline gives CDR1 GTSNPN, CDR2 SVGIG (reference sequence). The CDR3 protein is CAWNTASGNTIYF. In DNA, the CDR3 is TGTGCCTGGAACACAGCCTCTGGAAACACCATATATTTT.

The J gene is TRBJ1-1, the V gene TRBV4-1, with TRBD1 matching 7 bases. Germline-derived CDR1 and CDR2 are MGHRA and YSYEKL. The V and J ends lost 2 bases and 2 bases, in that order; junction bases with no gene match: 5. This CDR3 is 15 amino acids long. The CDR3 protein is CASSQPTGRNTEAFF. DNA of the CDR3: TGCGCCAGCAGCCAACCGACAGGGCGAAACACTGAAGCTTTCTTT.

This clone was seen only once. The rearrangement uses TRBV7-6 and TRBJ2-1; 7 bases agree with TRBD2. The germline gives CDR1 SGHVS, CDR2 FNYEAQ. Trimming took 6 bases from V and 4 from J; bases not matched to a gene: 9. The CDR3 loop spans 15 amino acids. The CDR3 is CASSSLGGGYNEQFF. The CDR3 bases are TGTGCCAGCAGTTCTCTCGGGGGAGGGTACAATGAGCAGTTCTTC.

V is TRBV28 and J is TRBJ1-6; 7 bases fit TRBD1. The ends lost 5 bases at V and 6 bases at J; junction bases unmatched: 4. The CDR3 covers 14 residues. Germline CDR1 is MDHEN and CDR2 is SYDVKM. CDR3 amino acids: CASSRDSSNSPLHF. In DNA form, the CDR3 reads TGTGCCAGCAGTCGGGACAGCAGTAATTCACCCCTCCACTTT. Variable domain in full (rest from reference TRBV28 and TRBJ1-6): DVKVTQSSRYLVKRTGEKVFLECVQDMDHENMFWYRQDPGLGLRLIYFSYDVKMKEKGDIPEGYSVSREKKERFSLILESASTNQTSMYLCASSRDSSNSPLHFGNGTRLTVT.

The CDR3 sequence is CASSLLTSGRVETQYF. CDR3 DNA sequence: TGTGCCAGCAGTTTATTAACTAGCGGGAGGGTAGAGACCCAGTACTTC. The chain is built from TRBV27 and TRBJ2-5; 13 nucleotides align to TRBD2. The CDR3 spans 16 residues. The germline V gene encodes CDR1 MNHEY and CDR2 SMNVEV (reference sequence). V was pared by 1 base and J by 4 bases, with 3 bases of the junction left unmatched.

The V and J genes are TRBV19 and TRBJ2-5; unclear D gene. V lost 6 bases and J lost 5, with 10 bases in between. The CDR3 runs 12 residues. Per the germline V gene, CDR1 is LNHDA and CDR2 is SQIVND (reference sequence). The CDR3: CASSITGETQYF. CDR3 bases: TGTGCCAGTAGCATAACCGGGGAGACCCAGTACTTC.

The CDR3: CATSKQGANEKLFF. The DNA for the CDR3 is TGTGCCACCAGCAAACAGGGGGCTAATGAAAAACTGTTTTTT. The V and J genes are TRBV24-1 and TRBJ1-4, with 8 bases identical to TRBD1. Germline-derived CDR1 and CDR2 are KGHDR and SFDVKD. This CDR3 is built from 14 residues. The junction had 3 bases not matched to a gene; V was cut back by 7 bases and J by 3 bases.

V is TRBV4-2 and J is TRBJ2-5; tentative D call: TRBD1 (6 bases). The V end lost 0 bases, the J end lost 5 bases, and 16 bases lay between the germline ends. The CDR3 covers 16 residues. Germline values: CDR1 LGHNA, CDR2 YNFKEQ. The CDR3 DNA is TGTGCCAGCAGCCAAGAGGGTCAGGGGCGCGGGGAGACCCAGTACTTC. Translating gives CASSQEGQGRGETQYF.

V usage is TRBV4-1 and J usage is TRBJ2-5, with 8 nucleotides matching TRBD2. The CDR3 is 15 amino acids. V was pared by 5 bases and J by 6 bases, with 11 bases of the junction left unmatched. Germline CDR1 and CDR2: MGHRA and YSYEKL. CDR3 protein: CASSIGLASIKTQYF. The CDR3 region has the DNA TGCGCCAGCAGCATAGGACTAGCTTCAATAAAGACCCAGTACTTC.